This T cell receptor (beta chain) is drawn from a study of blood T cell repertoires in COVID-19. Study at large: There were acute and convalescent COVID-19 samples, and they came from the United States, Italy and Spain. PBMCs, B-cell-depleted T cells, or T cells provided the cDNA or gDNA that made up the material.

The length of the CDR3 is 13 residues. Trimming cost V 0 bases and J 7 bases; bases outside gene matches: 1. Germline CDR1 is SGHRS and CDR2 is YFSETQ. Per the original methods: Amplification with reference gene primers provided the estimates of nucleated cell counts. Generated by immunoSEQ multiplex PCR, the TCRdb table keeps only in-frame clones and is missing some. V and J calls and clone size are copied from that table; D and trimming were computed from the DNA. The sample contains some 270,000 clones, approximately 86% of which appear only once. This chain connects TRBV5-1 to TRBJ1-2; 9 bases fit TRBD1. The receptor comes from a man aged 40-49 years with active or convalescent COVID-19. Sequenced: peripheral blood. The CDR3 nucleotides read TGCGCCAGCAGCTTGGGGACAGGGGCTGGCTACACCTTC. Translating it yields CASSLGTGAGYTF. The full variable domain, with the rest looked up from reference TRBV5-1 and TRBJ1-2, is KAGVTQTPRYLIKTRGQQVTLSCSPISGHRSVSWYQQTPGQGLQFLFEYFSETQRNKGNFPGRFSGRQFSNSRSEMNVSTLELGDSALYLCASSLGTGAGYTFGSGTRLTVV.